The clone carrying this T cell receptor (beta chain) showed up just a few times. The sample comes from a study of prognosis after radiotherapy for stage I lung cancer. Germline V lookup: CDR1 LNHDA, CDR2 SQIVND (reference sequence). This CDR3 has 11 amino acids. V was pared by 9 bases and J by 4 bases, with 10 bases between. From genomic DNA, TCR beta CDR3 was amplified by two-round multiplex PCR. Primers specific to each TRBV and TRBJ gene were used in first-round PCR. Via MiXCR, TCRdb re-called the multiplex PCR reads, giving one row per CDR3 protein. Of fewer than 40,000 distinct CDR3 sequences listed, about 30% were seen once; the top ten hold around 35%.

The chain couples TRBV19 to TRBJ2-7; D call uncertain. The clonotype comes from a donor aged 50 or older with non-small cell lung cancer. The sequencing here drew on PBMCs, taken before or after stereotactic body radiation therapy (not recorded which). CDR3 loop: CASRKGYEQYF. The CDR3 DNA sequence: TGTGCCAGCAGGAAAGGATACGAGCAGTACTTC.